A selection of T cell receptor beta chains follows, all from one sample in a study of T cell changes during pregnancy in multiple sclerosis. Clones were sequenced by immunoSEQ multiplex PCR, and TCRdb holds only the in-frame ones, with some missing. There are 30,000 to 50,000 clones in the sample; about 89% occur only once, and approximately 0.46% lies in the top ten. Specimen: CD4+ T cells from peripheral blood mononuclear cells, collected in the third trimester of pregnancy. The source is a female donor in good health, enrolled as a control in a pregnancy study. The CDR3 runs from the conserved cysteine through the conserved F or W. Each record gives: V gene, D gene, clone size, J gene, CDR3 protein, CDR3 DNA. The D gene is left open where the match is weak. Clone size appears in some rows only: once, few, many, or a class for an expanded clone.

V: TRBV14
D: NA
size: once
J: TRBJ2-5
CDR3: CASSRQVETQETQYF
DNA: TGTGCCAGCAGCCGACAGGTCGAAACGCAAGAGACCCAGTACTTC

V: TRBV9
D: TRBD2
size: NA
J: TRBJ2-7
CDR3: CASSHWTRAYEQYF
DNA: TGTGCCAGCAGCCATTGGACTAGGGCCTACGAGCAGTACTTC

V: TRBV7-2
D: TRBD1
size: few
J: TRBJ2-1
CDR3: CASSDPGQAYNEQFF
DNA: TGTGCCAGCAGCGACCCGGGACAGGCTTACAATGAGCAGTTCTTC

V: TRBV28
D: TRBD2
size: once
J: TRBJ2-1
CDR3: CASSLPSGSYNEQFF
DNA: TGTGCCAGCAGTTTGCCTAGCGGAAGCTACAATGAGCAGTTCTTC

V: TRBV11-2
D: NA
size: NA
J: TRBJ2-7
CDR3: CASSFYYEQYF
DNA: TGTGCCAGCAGCTTTTACTACGAGCAGTACTTC

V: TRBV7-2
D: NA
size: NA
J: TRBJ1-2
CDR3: CASSLGQLTYGYTF
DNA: TGTGCCAGCAGCTTAGGGCAGTTAACCTATGGCTACACCTTC

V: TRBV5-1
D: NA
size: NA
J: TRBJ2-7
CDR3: CASSPDSGSGGQYF
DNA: TGCGCCAGCAGCCCGGACTCAGGTTCAGGCGGGCAGTACTTC

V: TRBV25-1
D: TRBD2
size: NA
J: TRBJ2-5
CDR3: CASNGLAGGPRETQYF
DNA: TGTGCCAGCAATGGACTAGCGGGGGGGCCCCGGGAGACCCAGTACTTC

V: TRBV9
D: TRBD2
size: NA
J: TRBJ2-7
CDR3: CASSVGSRGDTYEQYF
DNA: TGTGCCAGCAGCGTAGGCTCGCGGGGGGATACCTACGAGCAGTACTTC

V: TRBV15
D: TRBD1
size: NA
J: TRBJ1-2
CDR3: CATSAQGAWGYTF
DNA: TGTGCCACCAGCGCACAGGGGGCTTGGGGCTACACCTTC

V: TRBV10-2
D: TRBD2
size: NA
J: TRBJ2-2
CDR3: CASRGGSGRELFF
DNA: TGCGCCAGCAGGGGGGGGAGTGGTCGGGAGCTGTTTTTT

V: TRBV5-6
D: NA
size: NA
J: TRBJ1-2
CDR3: CASRQGGINYGYTF
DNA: TGTGCCAGCAGACAGGGAGGGATTAACTATGGCTACACCTTC

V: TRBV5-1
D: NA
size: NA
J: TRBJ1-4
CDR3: CASSLGQNEKLFF
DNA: TGCGCCAGCAGCTTGGGACAGAATGAAAAACTGTTTTTT

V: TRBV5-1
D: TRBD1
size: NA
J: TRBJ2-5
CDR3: CASRPGDRSVGTQYF
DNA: TGCGCCAGCAGACCTGGGGACAGGTCGGTGGGGACCCAGTACTTC

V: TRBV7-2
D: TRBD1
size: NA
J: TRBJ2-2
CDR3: CASRPRSGTGDTGELFF
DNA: TGTGCCAGCAGACCCCGGTCCGGGACAGGGGACACCGGGGAGCTGTTTTTT

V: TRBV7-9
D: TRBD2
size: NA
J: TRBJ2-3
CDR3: CASSLYVGGDPTDTQYF
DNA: TGTGCCAGCAGCTTGTACGTGGGGGGGGACCCCACAGATACGCAGTATTTT

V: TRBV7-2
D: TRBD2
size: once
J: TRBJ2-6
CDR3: CASSSRTRLPGANVLTF
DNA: TGTGCCAGCAGCTCACGGACTAGGCTCCCTGGGGCCAACGTCCTGACTTTC

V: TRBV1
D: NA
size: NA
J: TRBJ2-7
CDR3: CTSSQDCGPGTSGSYEQYF
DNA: TGCACCAGCAGCCAAGATTGTGGCCCCGGGACTAGCGGCTCCTACGAGCAGTACTTC

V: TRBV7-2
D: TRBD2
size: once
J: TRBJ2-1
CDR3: CASSLASSGRVGNEQFF
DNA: TGTGCCAGCAGCTTAGCTTCTAGCGGGAGGGTGGGCAATGAGCAGTTCTTC

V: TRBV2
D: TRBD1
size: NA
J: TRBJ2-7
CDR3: CAGRDRAYEQYF
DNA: TGTGCCGGCCGGGACAGGGCTTACGAGCAGTACTTC

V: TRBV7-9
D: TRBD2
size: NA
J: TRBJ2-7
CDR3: CASSSQRDLAGGREQYF
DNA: TGTGCCAGCAGCTCTCAGAGAGATCTAGCGGGAGGCCGCGAGCAGTACTTC

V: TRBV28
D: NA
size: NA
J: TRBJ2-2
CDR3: CASAYSTENTGELFF
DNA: TGTGCCAGCGCCTACTCTACAGAAAACACCGGGGAGCTGTTTTTT

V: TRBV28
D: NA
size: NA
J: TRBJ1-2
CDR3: CASSALRGGSYGYTF
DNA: TGTGCCAGCAGTGCCCTTAGAGGGGGTTCTTATGGCTACACCTTC

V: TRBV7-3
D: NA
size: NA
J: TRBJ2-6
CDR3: CASSLLAGANVLTF
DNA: TGTGCCAGCAGCTTACTAGCTGGGGCCAACGTCCTGACTTTC

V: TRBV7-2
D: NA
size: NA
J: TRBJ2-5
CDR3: CASRSLLRETQYF
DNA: TGTGCCAGCAGGTCCCTATTAAGAGAGACCCAGTACTTC

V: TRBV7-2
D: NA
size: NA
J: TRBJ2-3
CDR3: CASSSQQGPFAHF
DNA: TGTGCCAGCAGCTCGCAGCAGGGGCCTTTTGCGCATTTT

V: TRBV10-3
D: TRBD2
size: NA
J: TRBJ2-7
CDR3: CAISEEVWTSGNEQYF
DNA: TGTGCCATCAGTGAAGAGGTGTGGACTAGCGGAAACGAGCAGTACTTC

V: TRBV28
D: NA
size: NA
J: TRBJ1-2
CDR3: CASSTRFGYTF
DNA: TGTGCCAGCAGTACCCGGTTTGGCTACACCTTC

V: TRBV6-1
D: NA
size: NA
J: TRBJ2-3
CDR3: CASSERRLGTDTQYF
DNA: TGTGCCAGCAGTGAACGACGGCTCGGGACAGATACGCAGTATTTT